The 21 T cell receptor beta chains in this list originate from one sample, sequenced in a study of cytomegalovirus exposure and HLA in healthy donors. This PCR relied on a set of 60 Vbeta primers and 13 Jbeta primers. Libraries were prepared by immunoSEQ multiplex PCR; TCRdb keeps only in-frame clonotypes and omits some of them. The repertoire holds 100,000 to 150,000 clones, roughly 70% seen once, with about 2.7% in the top ten. Sequenced sample: PBMCs. The source is a woman aged 40 to 50 in good health and CMV-seropositive.

This rearrangement joins TRBV6-6 to TRBJ1-2; D unresolved. CDR1 MNHNY and CDR2 SVGAGI come from the germline V gene (reference sequence). The CDR3 is made up of 15 amino acids. V was trimmed by 2 bases and J by 4 bases, leaving 14 bases between them. CDR3 in amino acids: CASSYLSTASYGYTF. CDR3 in DNA: TGTGCCAGCAGTTACCTGTCGACGGCTAGCTATGGCTACACCTTC.

This clone occurred once. The V gene is TRBV19, the J gene TRBJ1-1; D not resolved. The CDR3 spans 14 residues. Trimming took 1 base from V and 1 from J, leaving 7 bases between them. The V gene's germline CDR1 is LNHDA and CDR2 SQIVND (reference sequence). CDR3 region: CASSIGVRNTEAFF. The CDR3 DNA is TGTGCCAGTAGTATAGGTGTCCGGAACACTGAAGCTTTCTTT.

This chain joins TRBV28 and TRBJ2-3, with a possible D match to TRBD1 (5 bases). The CDR3 extends over 13 amino acids. Germline V lookup: CDR1 MDHEN, CDR2 SYDVKM. The V end lost 5 bases, the J end lost 5 bases, and 11 bases lay between the germline ends. The CDR3 sequence: CASSTSGRDTQYF. The CDR3 DNA sequence: TGTGCCAGCAGTACCTCAGGGCGAGATACGCAGTATTTT.

This rearrangement joins TRBV7-9 to TRBJ1-2; 12 bases match TRBD1. CDR1 and CDR2 (germline): SEHNR, FQNEAQ (reference sequence). V shed 1 base and J 3 bases; nucleotides not matched to a gene: 6. This CDR3 comprises 17 residues. The CDR3 sequence is CASSLEGTGGADYGYTF. For the CDR3, the DNA is TGTGCCAGCAGCTTAGAAGGGACAGGGGGCGCTGACTATGGCTACACCTTC.

The rearrangement links TRBV6-1 to TRBJ2-7; TRBD1 might be the D (5 bases). The CDR3 consists of 15 residues. Trimming removed 4 bases from V and 0 bases from J, with 13 bases in between. Germline CDR1 and CDR2: MNHNS and SASEGT. DNA of the CDR3: TGTGCCAGCAGTGTCTGGCAGGGTATCTCCTACGAGCAGTACTTC. It translates to CASSVWQGISYEQYF.

This chain connects TRBV28 to TRBJ2-3; 14 nucleotides match TRBD2. V dropped 4 bases and J dropped 0; count of bases not matched to a gene: 6. The CDR3 totals 18 residues. Germline V CDR1 and CDR2: MDHEN, SYDVKM. Written as DNA, the CDR3 is TGTGCCAGCAGTTCCGCAGGACTAGCGGGAGGAAGCACAGATACGCAGTATTTT. This translates into CASSSAGLAGGSTDTQYF. The whole variable domain, filled in from reference TRBV28 and TRBJ2-3, reads DVKVTQSSRYLVKRTGEKVFLECVQDMDHENMFWYRQDPGLGLRLIYFSYDVKMKEKGDIPEGYSVSREKKERFSLILESASTNQTSMYLCASSSAGLAGGSTDTQYFGPGTRLTVL.

The chain has TRBV28 and TRBJ2-7; D is possibly TRBD1 (5 bases). V dropped 5 bases and J dropped 3 bases, with 11 bases sitting between them. Germline V gene data show CDR1 as MDHEN and CDR2 as SYDVKM. The CDR3 is made up of 13 amino acids. CDR3 residues: CASSTDSLYEQYF. Here the CDR3 DNA reads TGTGCCAGCAGTACCGACAGCCTCTACGAGCAGTACTTC.

The J gene is TRBJ2-7, the V gene TRBV23-1; D call uncertain. TRBV23-1 falls under the ORF class, with uncertain function. CDR3 length: 15 amino acids. The V gene lost 2 bases and the J gene lost 2 bases, with 13 bases spanning the gap. The CDR3, as DNA: TGCGCCAGCAGTCAAGAAGAGCGATTTGCCTACGAGCAGTACTTC. Its protein is CASSQEERFAYEQYF.

The chain has TRBV15 and TRBJ1-1; 8 bases fit TRBD1. The CDR3 contains 15 residues. After removal of 4 bases from V and 2 bases from J, the junction contained 6 bases not matched to a gene. The germline V gene has CDR1 LNHNV and CDR2 YYDKDF (reference sequence). The CDR3 DNA follows: TGTGCCACCAGCACACAGACAGGGGTAAACACTGAAGCTTTCTTT. Translated: CATSTQTGVNTEAFF.

The chain joins TRBV28 to TRBJ1-2; no definite D call. Deletions cut 5 bases from V and 7 bases from J, with 8 bases between. The CDR3 has 11 residues. Germline CDR1 is MDHEN and CDR2 is SYDVKM. CDR3 amino acids: CASSRVVGYTF. CDR3 coding DNA: TGTGCCAGCAGTAGAGTGGTTGGCTACACCTTC.

This clone was observed once. The V gene is TRBV28, the J gene TRBJ2-1, with a tentative D call TRBD2 (6 bases). V dropped 3 bases and J dropped 1 base, with 13 bases sitting between them. In germline, CDR1 is MDHEN, CDR2 SYDVKM. The CDR3 spans 16 residues. CDR3 bases: TGTGCCAGCAGTTTGGCGGGGACCCAATCCTACAATGAGCAGTTCTTC. Protein product: CASSLAGTQSYNEQFF.

This clone occurred a few times. The chain has TRBV4-2 and TRBJ2-3; 8 positions agree with TRBD2. The CDR3 is 16 amino acids. Trimming cost V 1 base and J 4 bases; bases outside gene matches: 7. Per the germline V gene, CDR1 is LGHNA and CDR2 is YNFKEQ. The CDR3, as DNA: TGTGCCAGCAGCCAAGGTGAGGTAGCGGGGCCAGATACGCAGTATTTT. It yields the protein CASSQGEVAGPDTQYF.

The chain employs TRBV19 and TRBJ2-3, with D possibly being TRBD2 (6 bases). CDR1 and CDR2 (germline): LNHDA, SQIVND (reference sequence). This CDR3 is 16 amino acids long. Trimming stripped 4 bases from V and 5 bases from J, with 19 bases between. CDR3 sequence reads: CASSTASVREGDTQYF. In nucleotides, the CDR3 is TGTGCCAGTAGTACGGCTAGCGTCCGAGAGGGAGATACGCAGTATTTT.

V is TRBV7-9 and J is TRBJ1-2, with 12 bases lining up with TRBD1. Germline-derived CDR1 and CDR2 are SEHNR and FQNEAQ (reference sequence). The V gene end was trimmed by 11 bases and the J gene end by 7 bases; junction bases not matched to a gene: 14. CDR3 length equals 15 residues. The CDR3 protein is CASTGGQGAASGYTF. The DNA for the CDR3 is TGTGCCTCGACGGGGGGACAGGGGGCGGCGAGTGGCTACACCTTC.

Only one count was recorded for this clone. The V gene is TRBV6-1, the J gene TRBJ2-2; 7 bases agree with TRBD1. The CDR3 extends over 15 amino acids. Germline CDR1 and CDR2: MNHNS and SASEGT. V was clipped by 6 bases and J by 4 bases; unmatched bases: 8. The CDR3, as DNA: TGTGCCAGCAGACCCGGACAGGCTGTCACCGGGGAGCTGTTTTTT. Its protein product is CASRPGQAVTGELFF.

V is TRBV4-2 and J is TRBJ2-7; D unresolved. The V gene's germline CDR1 is LGHNA and CDR2 YNFKEQ. V was pared by 0 bases and J by 9 bases, with 30 bases between. The CDR3 loop spans 19 amino acids. CDR3 in DNA: TGTGCCAGCAGCCAAGAAGTCCCCCCCGGCAGCGTAATCGCTTTTGTGCAGTACTTC. Protein: CASSQEVPPGSVIAFVQYF.

The chain carries TRBV6-1 and TRBJ2-5; TRBD2 matches at 8 bases. The germline V gene encodes CDR1 MNHNS and CDR2 SASEGT. Unmatched junction bases numbered 3, after V lost 4 bases and J lost 5 bases. This CDR3 comprises 13 residues. The CDR3 protein is CASSGGLEETQYF. CDR3 DNA: TGTGCCAGCAGTGGGGGACTAGAGGAGACCCAGTACTTC.

This clone showed up just a few times. This chain connects TRBV19 to TRBJ1-5, with TRBD1 identical over 7 bases. Unmatched junction bases numbered 14, after V lost 4 bases and J lost 8 bases. The CDR3 is made up of 16 amino acids. Germline values: CDR1 LNHDA, CDR2 SQIVND (reference sequence). This chain's CDR3 is CASSTETGTWGEPQHF. The CDR3 DNA is TGTGCCAGTAGTACGGAGACAGGGACTTGGGGGGAGCCCCAGCATTTT.

The sample holds one count of this clone. The chain has TRBV7-6 and TRBJ2-5, with TRBD2 matching over 8 bases. Germline V gene lookup returns CDR1 SGHVS and CDR2 FNYEAQ. V lost 7 bases and J lost 5; bases outside the gene matches: 9. This CDR3 spans 14 amino acids. CDR3 loop: CASTQIAGTETQYF. The CDR3 DNA is TGTGCCAGCACCCAGATAGCGGGAACGGAGACCCAGTACTTC. The full variable domain, completed using reference TRBV7-6 and TRBJ2-5, is GAGVSQSPRYKVTKRGQDVALRCDPISGHVSLYWYRQALGQGPEFLTYFNYEAQQDKSGLPNDRFSAERPEGSISTLTIQRTEQRDSAMYRCASTQIAGTETQYFGPGTRLLVL.

J is TRBJ2-7 and V is TRBV19; 11 bases are shared with TRBD1. The CDR3 sequence is 17 residues long. The V segment lost 0 bases and the J segment 4 bases; nucleotides outside the gene matches: 8. CDR1 LNHDA and CDR2 SQIVND come from the germline V gene (reference sequence). CDR3 residues: CASSIDKGTGGEYEQYF. The CDR3 DNA reads as TGTGCCAGTAGTATAGATAAAGGGACAGGGGGAGAATACGAGCAGTACTTC.

This chain uses TRBV5-4 with TRBJ2-2; D is perhaps TRBD2 (6 bases). The germline V gene has CDR1 SGHNT and CDR2 YYREEE (reference sequence). CDR3 size: 14 residues. The germline V and J ends were trimmed by 6 bases and 1 base, with 10 bases remaining between them. The CDR3 sequence is CASTGGMNTGELFF. DNA for the CDR3: TGTGCCAGCACGGGCGGGATGAACACCGGGGAGCTGTTTTTT.